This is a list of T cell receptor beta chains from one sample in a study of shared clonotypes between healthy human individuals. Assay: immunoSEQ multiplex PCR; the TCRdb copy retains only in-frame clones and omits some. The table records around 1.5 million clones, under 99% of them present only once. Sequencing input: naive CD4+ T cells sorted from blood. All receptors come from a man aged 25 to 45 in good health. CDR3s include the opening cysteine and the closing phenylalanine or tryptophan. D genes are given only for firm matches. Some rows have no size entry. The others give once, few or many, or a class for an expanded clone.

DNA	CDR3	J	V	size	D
TGTGCCAGCAGCCTCTTGCCGCGTCCTTCCTACAATGAGCAGTTCTTC	CASSLLPRPSYNEQFF	TRBJ2-1	TRBV7-8	.	.
TGTGCCAGCAGCTTAGGAGGGGGCGCAACTGAAGCTTTCTTT	CASSLGGGATEAFF	TRBJ1-1	TRBV7-9	.	TRBD1
TGTGCCAGCAGCCATGTGGGCCCAAGCTCCTACGAGCAGTACTTC	CASSHVGPSSYEQYF	TRBJ2-7	TRBV7-2	.	.
TGTGCCAGTAGTATCGACAGCGGGTACACAGATACGCAGTATTTT	CASSIDSGYTDTQYF	TRBJ2-3	TRBV19	once	.
TGTGCCAGCAGTTACTCGACGTCAGGGGAGCACGAGCAGTACTTC	CASSYSTSGEHEQYF	TRBJ2-7	TRBV6-5	.	.
TGTGCCAGCTCACCGATTGCGGGGGGCGGTAAGAATCAGCCCCAGCATTTT	CASSPIAGGGKNQPQHF	TRBJ1-5	TRBV18	.	.
TGCGCCAGCAGCTTGGGTGATTTACTAGAGACCCAGTACTTC	CASSLGDLLETQYF	TRBJ2-5	TRBV5-1	.	.
TGTGCCAGCAGCTTATGGGGGATTAGCGGGAGGCGCTACGAGCAGTACTTC	CASSLWGISGRRYEQYF	TRBJ2-7	TRBV11-2	once	TRBD2
TGTGCCAGCAGCTCGGGGACTAGCGGGACAAGTGAGCAGTTCTTC	CASSSGTSGTSEQFF	TRBJ2-1	TRBV11-2	.	TRBD2
TGTGCCACCAGCAGTAAAACTCGGGACAGCTATGGCTACACCTTC	CATSSKTRDSYGYTF	TRBJ1-2	TRBV15	.	TRBD1
TGTGCCAGCAGCCAAGGGTCCAGCTCTGGAAACACCATATATTTT	CASSQGSSSGNTIYF	TRBJ1-3	TRBV14	.	.
TGTGCCAGTACGGGACAGGGGGAAACAGATACGCAGTATTTT	CASTGQGETDTQYF	TRBJ2-3	TRBV19	.	TRBD1
TGTGCCAGCATTGTCAGGAGGGGAGCAGATACGCAGTATTTT	CASIVRRGADTQYF	TRBJ2-3	TRBV28	.	.
TGTGCCATCATTGCTAGCGGGACCTACGAGCAGTACTTC	CAIIASGTYEQYF	TRBJ2-7	TRBV10-3	.	TRBD2
TGTGCCAGCAGTTACTCGGCTAGCTTCCACGAGCAGTACTTC	CASSYSASFHEQYF	TRBJ2-7	TRBV6-5	.	.
TGTGCCAGCACAGGGGGCATGATTATCTACGAGCAGTACTTC	CASTGGMIIYEQYF	TRBJ2-7	TRBV28	.	TRBD1
TGTGCCAGCAGCTTAGCCAGCAATCAGCCCCAGCATTTT	CASSLASNQPQHF	TRBJ1-5	TRBV7-2	.	.
TGTGCCAGCTCACCTCTAGCGGGAGTCTACAATGAGCAGTTCTTC	CASSPLAGVYNEQFF	TRBJ2-1	TRBV18	.	TRBD2
TGTGCCAGCAGCCGGGCCGCCGAGACCCAGTACTTC	CASSRAAETQYF	TRBJ2-5	TRBV7-6	.	.
TGTGCCAGCAGTCGACTAGCGGGAGGAGGTCGCCACGAGCAGTACTTC	CASSRLAGGGRHEQYF	TRBJ2-7	TRBV7-9	.	TRBD2
TGCGCCAGCAGCTTGGATTTCGGCCACGAGCAGTACTTC	CASSLDFGHEQYF	TRBJ2-7	TRBV5-1	.	.
TGTGCCAGCAGTGAAATAAATAGTCTCTATGGCTACACCTTC	CASSEINSLYGYTF	TRBJ1-2	TRBV6-1	.	.
TGTGCCAGCAGCTTGTCTCTACGAGACGCTTTCTTT	CASSLSLRDAFF	TRBJ1-1	TRBV5-4	.	.
TGTGCCAGCAGTGAAGGGGGAACGATTGACACTGAAGCTTTCTTT	CASSEGGTIDTEAFF	TRBJ1-1	TRBV2	.	.
TGCGCCAGCAGCTTTAGCGCCCTTAAGGACACTGAAGCTTTCTTT	CASSFSALKDTEAFF	TRBJ1-1	TRBV5-1	.	.